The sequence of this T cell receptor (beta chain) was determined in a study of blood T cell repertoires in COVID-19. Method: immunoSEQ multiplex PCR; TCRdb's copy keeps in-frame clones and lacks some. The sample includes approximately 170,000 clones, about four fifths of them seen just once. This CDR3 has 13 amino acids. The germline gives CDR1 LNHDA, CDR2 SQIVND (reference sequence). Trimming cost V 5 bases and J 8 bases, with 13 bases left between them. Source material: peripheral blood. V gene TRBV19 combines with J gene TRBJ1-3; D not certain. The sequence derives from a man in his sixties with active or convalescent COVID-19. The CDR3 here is CASSPTGGDTIYF. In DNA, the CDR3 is TGTGCCAGTAGTCCGACGGGAGGAGACACCATATATTTT. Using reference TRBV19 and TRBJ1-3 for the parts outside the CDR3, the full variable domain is DGGITQSPKYLFRKEGQNVTLSCEQNLNHDAMYWYRQDPGQGLRLIYYSQIVNDFQKGDIAEGYSVSREKKESFPLTVTSAQKNPTAFYLCASSPTGGDTIYFGEGSWLTVV.